This passage covers 20 T cell receptor beta chains from one sample sequenced in a study of beta chain features in type 1 diabetes. Points from the study as a whole: Among patients with Type 1 diabetes, TCRB CDR3s were moderately but significantly shorter in every one of the four CD4+ subsets.

No antigen has been assigned to these receptors. Expressed TCRB transcripts were sequenced because the entire RNA isolate underwent reverse transcription. The method was immunoSEQ multiplex PCR; TCRdb's version includes in-frame clones alone and lacks a portion of them. The sample holds around 600,000 clones, around 12% seen once. The sequencing sample was made of naive CD4+ T cells from blood. These receptor sequences come from a man aged 25 to 40 with type 1 diabetes.

This clone was recorded a few times. In the same sample, other DNA sequences code for this CDR3. This chain joins TRBV6-5 and TRBJ2-1; 11 positions match TRBD2. Germline V gives CDR1 MNHEY, CDR2 SVGAGI. V lost 3 bases and J lost 3; bases outside the gene matches: 1. The CDR3 contains 15 residues. The CDR3 region is CASSYGLAGYNEQFF. CDR3 nucleotide sequence: TGTGCCAGCAGTTATGGACTAGCGGGCTACAATGAGCAGTTCTTC.

This clone came up a few times. The chain carries TRBV5-1 and TRBJ1-4, with a weak D call TRBD1 (6 bases). The CDR3 covers 15 residues. CDR1 is SGHRS, CDR2 YFSETQ, per germline. V lost 2 bases and J lost 4, with 12 bases in between. CDR3 residues: CASSFNLDSNEKLFF. In DNA, the CDR3 is TGCGCCAGCAGCTTTAACTTGGACAGTAATGAAAAACTGTTTTTT.

V gene TRBV2 combines with J gene TRBJ2-1, with D unresolved. V lost 10 bases, J lost 0 bases, and 10 bases lay in between. Looked up from germline, CDR1 is SNHLY and CDR2 is FYNNEI. The CDR3 covers 13 residues. This CDR3 is CATQPSSYNEQFF. Here the CDR3 DNA reads TGTGCCACCCAACCGAGCTCCTACAATGAGCAGTTCTTC.

The table lists this clone with a few counts. The J gene is TRBJ2-5, the V gene TRBV7-2, with TRBD1 as a possible D gene (5 bases). The CDR3 has 13 amino acids. The germline V gene encodes CDR1 SGHTA and CDR2 FQGNSA. Trimming pared 8 bases from V and 5 bases from J, leaving 15 bases between. The CDR3, as DNA: TGTGCCAGCGGCACCCCAGGGTCCGAGACCCAGTACTTC. Encoded protein: CASGTPGSETQYF.

This clone was detected a few times. In DNA form, the CDR3 reads TGTGCCAGCAGCTTAGATTTATTCAGCACAGATACGCAGTATTTT. Translated, it gives CASSLDLFSTDTQYF. This chain connects TRBV7-2 to TRBJ2-3; D gene ambiguous. Germline CDR1 and CDR2: SGHTA and FQGNSA. Trimming removed 1 base from V and 0 bases from J, with 8 bases in between. The CDR3 contains 15 residues.

The CDR3 sequence is CSVGRAGEGYTF. CDR3 DNA sequence: TGCAGCGTTGGGCGGGCAGGGGAAGGCTACACCTTC. V and J are TRBV29-1 and TRBJ1-2; D perhaps matches TRBD1 (6 bases). Germline CDR1 SQVTM, CDR2 ANQGSEA. The CDR3 contains 12 residues. Trimming removed 4 bases at V and 8 bases at J, with 14 bases between.

There are a few counts of this clone. This chain joins TRBV5-1 and TRBJ1-5, with no clear D. The CDR3 extends over 13 amino acids. Trimming stripped 0 bases from V and 7 bases from J, with 8 bases between. Germline-derived CDR1 and CDR2 are SGHRS and YFSETQ. CDR3 coding DNA: TGCGCCAGCAGCTTGGGGGCTAACCAGCCCCAGCATTTT. The encoded protein is CASSLGANQPQHF.

The chain carries TRBV4-3 and TRBJ2-1; D possibly matches TRBD1 or TRBD2 (7 bases each). The CDR3 contains 20 residues. Germline V gives CDR1 LGHNA, CDR2 YSLEER. With 0 bases removed from V and 6 bases from J, the gap between germline ends came to 27 bases. The CDR3 region has the DNA TGCGCCAGCAGCCAAGATCTCTTCGTCAGGGGGGGGCCAAGTACCAATGAGCAGTTCTTC. As protein: CASSQDLFVRGGPSTNEQFF.

In this sample, this clone turned up a few times. CDR3 amino acids: CASSPGLAFKTQYF. CDR3 nucleotide sequence: TGTGCCAGCAGCCCCGGACTAGCATTTAAGACCCAGTACTTC. The chain employs TRBV7-9 and TRBJ2-5, with TRBD2 identical over 8 bases. Germline CDR1 reads SEHNR; CDR2 reads FQNEAQ (reference sequence). V lost 5 bases to trimming and J lost 6 bases; unmatched junction nucleotides: 8. The CDR3 has 14 amino acids.

The chain combines TRBV7-2 with TRBJ2-7, with 10 bases fitting TRBD1. CDR1 and CDR2 (germline): SGHTA, FQGNSA. There are 15 residues in the CDR3. J was trimmed by 6 bases and V by 5 bases; bases with no gene match: 10. The CDR3 reads CASSPRQGARGEQYF. In DNA, the CDR3 is TGTGCCAGCAGCCCACGACAGGGGGCGAGGGGCGAGCAGTACTTC.

This clone was recorded a few times. This chain uses TRBV4-3 with TRBJ1-3; 8 bases map to TRBD1. Germline CDR1 is LGHNA and CDR2 is YSLEER. J was trimmed by 5 bases and V by 0 bases; bases with no gene match: 21. This CDR3 is built from 21 residues. As DNA, the CDR3 is TGCGCCAGCAGCCAAGATTTGGTCCAGGGGGCCTCTAATTTCCTAAGAAACACCATATATTTT. It encodes CASSQDLVQGASNFLRNTIYF.

This clone came up a few times. The chain has TRBV30 and TRBJ1-2; tentatively, D is TRBD1 (5 bases). Germline V lookup: CDR1 GTSNPN, CDR2 SVGIG (reference sequence). This CDR3 is built from 16 residues. Trimming took 1 base from V and 0 from J, leaving 15 bases between them. In nucleotides, the CDR3 is TGTGCCTGGAGTGGAGCCGGGGGGAGGTCTAACTATGGCTACACCTTC. This gives the protein CAWSGAGGRSNYGYTF.

This clone appeared a few times. This chain connects TRBV27 to TRBJ2-5, with D perhaps TRBD1 (7 bases). Trimming shortened V by 6 bases and J by 5 bases, and 19 bases separated the two germline ends. The CDR3 covers 15 residues. CDR1 is MNHEY and CDR2 is SMNVEV in the germline V gene (reference sequence). CDR3 nucleotide sequence: TGTGCCAGCAGCCGCGGGACAGCCACCCGGGAGACCCAGTACTTC. Translated, it gives CASSRGTATRETQYF.

This clone was observed a few times. The chain joins TRBV6-5 to TRBJ1-1, with D possibly matching TRBD1 (5 bases). This CDR3 is built from 15 residues. Germline V gene sequence: CDR1 MNHEY, CDR2 SVGAGI. V was shortened by 2 bases and J by 4 bases, with 14 bases between the two germline ends. The CDR3: CASSYGGAGGTEAFF. CDR3 DNA sequence: TGTGCCAGCAGTTACGGAGGGGCAGGAGGCACTGAAGCTTTCTTT.

The chain couples TRBV29-1 to TRBJ2-3; 9 bases agree with TRBD1. CDR3 length equals 15 residues. The ends lost 7 bases at V and 1 base at J; junction bases unmatched: 9. Germline loops: CDR1 SQVTM, CDR2 ANQGSEA. The CDR3 DNA reads TGCAGCGGTACAGGGGGCAGGGGTGGCACAGATACGCAGTATTTT. Amino acid sequence: CSGTGGRGGTDTQYF.

The V and J genes are TRBV7-8 and TRBJ2-7; the D is unclear. There are 14 residues in the CDR3. V was cut by 5 bases and J by 0 bases, with 11 bases left in between. Germline CDR1 SGHVS, CDR2 FQNEAQ. In DNA, the CDR3 is TGTGCCAGCAGCCAGGACGGACCCTCCTACGAGCAGTACTTC. Amino acids: CASSQDGPSYEQYF.

In its sample, this clone was seen a few times. The rearrangement links TRBV10-3 to TRBJ2-3; possibly TRBD2 for D (6 bases). Deletions cut 3 bases from V and 2 bases from J, with 15 bases between. The CDR3 loop spans 16 amino acids. CDR1 ENHRY and CDR2 SYGVKD come from the germline V gene. The CDR3 coding sequence is TGTGCCATCAGTGACGGACGGCGGGGTCACACAGATACGCAGTATTTT. This translates into CAISDGRRGHTDTQYF.

This clone showed up just a few times. This rearrangement joins TRBV5-4 to TRBJ2-7, with 8 bases that match TRBD1. This CDR3 spans 13 amino acids. Germline values: CDR1 SGHNT, CDR2 YYREEE (reference sequence). The ends lost 1 base at V and 6 bases at J; junction bases unmatched: 3. The CDR3 protein is CASSLPGGAEQYF. The CDR3 DNA reads as TGTGCCAGCAGCTTGCCAGGGGGCGCCGAGCAGTACTTC.

The sample holds a few counts of this clone. This chain connects TRBV13 to TRBJ1-1, with D hard to call. V dropped 1 base and J dropped 3 bases, with 12 bases sitting between them. Germline V CDR1 and CDR2: PRHDT, FYEKMQ (reference sequence). This CDR3 is 15 amino acids long. The CDR3 coding sequence is TGTGCCAGCAGCTTAGTGAAGGGTTGGCACACTGAAGCTTTCTTT. It is translated as CASSLVKGWHTEAFF.

This clone appeared a few times. The chain uses TRBV7-3 and TRBJ2-7; possibly TRBD1 for D (6 bases). With 0 bases removed from V and 5 bases from J, the gap between germline ends came to 11 bases. The length of the CDR3 is 14 residues. CDR1 SGHTA and CDR2 FQGTGA come from the germline V gene. Here the CDR3 DNA reads TGTGCCAGCAGCTTAACGCCCCAGGGGCACGAGCAGTACTTC. It yields the protein CASSLTPQGHEQYF. Looking up the rest from reference TRBV7-3 and TRBJ2-7 gives the full variable domain: GAGVSQTPSNKVTEKGKYVELRCDPISGHTALYWYRQSLGQGPEFLIYFQGTGAADDSGLPNDRFFAVRPEGSVSTLKIQRTERGDSAVYLCASSLTPQGHEQYFGPGTRLTVT.